The present entry profiles one TCR beta chain with its context. Its antigen is as yet unknown. Original methodology: Junction-only sequences without quality scores came from ImmunoSEQ, so filtering differed. TCRdb keeps only in-frame clones here, not all; method: immunoSEQ multiplex PCR. V, J and clone size are those of that table, while D and trimming were read from the DNA. The repertoire holds millions of clones, over 85% seen once, with more than 0.95% in the top ten. The naive CD8 population came from CD45RO-negative cells selected for CCR7, without terminally differentiated effector memory CD45RA+ cells. The sample belongs to a study of shared clonotypes between healthy human individuals. Overall study results and limits: Non-shared clonotypes displayed generation probabilities falling below those of clonotypes present in all four donors. The study generally estimated greater richness for naive than memory subsets.

Sequenced input: naive CD8+ T cells sorted from blood. This TCR was recovered from a man between 18 and 35 years old in good health.

The CDR3 DNA reads TGTGCCAGCAGCGGGGGACAGGAAACCTACGAGCAGTACTTC. Protein sequence: CASSGGQETYEQYF. The chain carries TRBV7-9 and TRBJ2-7; TRBD1 aligns across 8 bases. V trimming: 5 bases; J trimming: 2 bases; junction bases outside the gene matches: 5. This CDR3 has 14 residues. Per the germline V gene, CDR1 is SEHNR and CDR2 is FQNEAQ (reference sequence). Filled out from reference TRBV7-9 and TRBJ2-7, the complete variable domain reads DTGVSQNPRHKITKRGQNVTFRCDPISEHNRLYWYRQTLGQGPEFLTYFQNEAQLEKSRLLSDRFSAERPKGSFSTLEIQRTEQGDSAMYLCASSGGQETYEQYFGPGTRLTVT.